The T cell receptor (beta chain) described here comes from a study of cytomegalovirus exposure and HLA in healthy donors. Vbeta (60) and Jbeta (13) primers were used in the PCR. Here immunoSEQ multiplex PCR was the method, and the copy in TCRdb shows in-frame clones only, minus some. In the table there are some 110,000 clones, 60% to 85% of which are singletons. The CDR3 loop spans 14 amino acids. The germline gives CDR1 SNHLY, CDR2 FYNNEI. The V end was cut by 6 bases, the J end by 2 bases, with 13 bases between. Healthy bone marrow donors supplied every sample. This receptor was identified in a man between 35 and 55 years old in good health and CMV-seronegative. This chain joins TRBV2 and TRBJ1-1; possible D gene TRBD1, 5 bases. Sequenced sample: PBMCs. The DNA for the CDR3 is TGTGCCAGCAGACCCGGACAAGATAACACTGAAGCTTTCTTT. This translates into CASRPGQDNTEAFF.